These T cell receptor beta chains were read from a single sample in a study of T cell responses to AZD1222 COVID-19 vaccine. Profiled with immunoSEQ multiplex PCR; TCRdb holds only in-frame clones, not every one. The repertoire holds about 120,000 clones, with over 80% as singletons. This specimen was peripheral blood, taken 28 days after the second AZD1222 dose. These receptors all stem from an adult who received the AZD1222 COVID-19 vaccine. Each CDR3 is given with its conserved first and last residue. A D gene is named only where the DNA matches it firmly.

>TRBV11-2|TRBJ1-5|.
CASSLAGGIGQPQHF
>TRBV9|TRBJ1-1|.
CASSVVGGAEQAFF
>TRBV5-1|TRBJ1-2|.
CASRFQTSNYGYTF
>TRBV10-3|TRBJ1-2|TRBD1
CAISEQGNYGYTF
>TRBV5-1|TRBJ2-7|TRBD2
CASSPTSGVREQYF
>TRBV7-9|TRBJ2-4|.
CASSAEAWPNIQYF
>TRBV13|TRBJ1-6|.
CASSLNAQSPLHF
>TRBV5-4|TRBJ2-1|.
CASSLDPDNEQFF
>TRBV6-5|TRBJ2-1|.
CASSYRVSGNEQFF
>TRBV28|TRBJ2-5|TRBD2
CASSTFSSGGPETQYF
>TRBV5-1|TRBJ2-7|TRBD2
CASSLVAGDSYEQYF
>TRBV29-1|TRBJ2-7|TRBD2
CSVDLGGSEQYF
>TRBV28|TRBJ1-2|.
CASSSSGTPPNYGYTF